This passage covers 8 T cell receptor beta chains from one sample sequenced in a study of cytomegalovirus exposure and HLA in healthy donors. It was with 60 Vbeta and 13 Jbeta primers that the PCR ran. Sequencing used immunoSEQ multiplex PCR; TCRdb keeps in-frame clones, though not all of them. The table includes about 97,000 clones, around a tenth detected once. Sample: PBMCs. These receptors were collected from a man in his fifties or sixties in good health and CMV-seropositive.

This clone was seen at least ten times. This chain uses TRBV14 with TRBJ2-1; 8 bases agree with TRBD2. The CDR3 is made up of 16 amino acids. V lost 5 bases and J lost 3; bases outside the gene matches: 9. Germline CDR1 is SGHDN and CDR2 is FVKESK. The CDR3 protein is CASSSLAGLDYNEQFF. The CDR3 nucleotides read TGTGCCAGCAGCAGCTTAGCGGGATTGGACTACAATGAGCAGTTCTTC. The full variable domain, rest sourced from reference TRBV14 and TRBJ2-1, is EAGVTQFPSHSVIEKGQTVTLRCDPISGHDNLYWYRRVMGKEIKFLLHFVKESKQDESGMPNNRFLAERTGGTYSTLKVQPAELEDSGVYFCASSSLAGLDYNEQFFGPGTRLTVL.

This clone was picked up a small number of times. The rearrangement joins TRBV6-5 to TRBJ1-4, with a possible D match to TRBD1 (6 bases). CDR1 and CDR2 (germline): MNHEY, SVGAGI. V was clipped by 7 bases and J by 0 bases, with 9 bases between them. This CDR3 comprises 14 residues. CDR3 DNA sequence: TGTGCCAGCAAGTGGACAGCAACTAATGAAAAACTGTTTTTT. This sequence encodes CASKWTATNEKLFF.

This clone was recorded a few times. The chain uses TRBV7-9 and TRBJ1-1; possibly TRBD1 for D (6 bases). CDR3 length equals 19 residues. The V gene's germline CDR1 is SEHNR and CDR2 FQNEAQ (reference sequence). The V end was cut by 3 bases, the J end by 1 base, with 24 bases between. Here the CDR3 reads CASSFTGRRRSTQNTEAFF. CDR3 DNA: TGTGCCAGCAGCTTTACAGGGCGACGCCGATCGACCCAGAACACTGAAGCTTTCTTT.

CDR3 sequence (DNA): TGTGCCAGCAGTTTGGCTAGGGGGAGTCTCATTCAGTACTTC. Translated: CASSLARGSLIQYF. This rearrangement joins TRBV28 to TRBJ2-4; D might be TRBD1 (6 bases). With 3 bases removed from V and 9 bases from J, the gap between germline ends came to 15 bases. CDR1 and CDR2 (germline): MDHEN, SYDVKM. The CDR3 consists of 14 residues.

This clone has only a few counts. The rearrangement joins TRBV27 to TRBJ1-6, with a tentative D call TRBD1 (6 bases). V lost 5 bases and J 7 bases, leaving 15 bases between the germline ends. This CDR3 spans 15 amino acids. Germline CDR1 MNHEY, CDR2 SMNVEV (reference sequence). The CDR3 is CASSGGGLFNSPLHF. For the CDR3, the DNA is TGTGCCAGCAGTGGGGGGGGGCTGTTCAATTCACCCCTCCACTTT.

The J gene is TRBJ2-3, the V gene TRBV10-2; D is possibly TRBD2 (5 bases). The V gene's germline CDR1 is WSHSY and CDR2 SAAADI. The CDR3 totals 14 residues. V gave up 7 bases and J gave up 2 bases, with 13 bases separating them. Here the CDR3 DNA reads TGCGCCAGCACGCCTAGCCGGAACACAGATACGCAGTATTTT. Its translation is CASTPSRNTDTQYF.

The CDR3 DNA is TGTGCCAGCAGTCTAACGGGATTGGGGGGAGAGACCCAGTACTTC. This codes for CASSLTGLGGETQYF. The chain is built from TRBV7-9 and TRBJ2-5, with TRBD2 as a possible D gene (6 bases). From germline, CDR1 is SEHNR and CDR2 FQNEAQ (reference sequence). The CDR3 is 15 residues long. Trimming shortened V by 6 bases and J by 4 bases, and 18 bases separated the two germline ends.

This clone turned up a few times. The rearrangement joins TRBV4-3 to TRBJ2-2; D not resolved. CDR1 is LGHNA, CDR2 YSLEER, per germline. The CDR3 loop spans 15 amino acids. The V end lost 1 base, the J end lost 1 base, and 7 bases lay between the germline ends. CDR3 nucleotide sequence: TGCGCCAGCAGCCAAGCCGGGTTGAACACCGGGGAGCTGTTTTTT. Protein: CASSQAGLNTGELFF.